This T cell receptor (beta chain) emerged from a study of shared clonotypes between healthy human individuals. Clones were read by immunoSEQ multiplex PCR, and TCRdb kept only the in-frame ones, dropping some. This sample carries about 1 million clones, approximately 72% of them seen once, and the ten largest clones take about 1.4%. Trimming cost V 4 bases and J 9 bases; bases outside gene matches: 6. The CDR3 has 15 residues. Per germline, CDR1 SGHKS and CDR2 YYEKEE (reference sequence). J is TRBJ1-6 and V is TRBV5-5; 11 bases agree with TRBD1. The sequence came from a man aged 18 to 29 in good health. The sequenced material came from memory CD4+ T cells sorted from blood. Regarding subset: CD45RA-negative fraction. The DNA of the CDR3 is TGTGCCAGCAGCCTAGCGGGACAGGGGGGTTCACCCCTCCACTTT. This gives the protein CASSLAGQGGSPLHF.